This record looks at one T cell receptor beta chain sequence and its context. These data are taken from a study of OX40 agonist ivuxolimab in advanced cancers. Assay: immunoSEQ multiplex PCR; the TCRdb copy retains only in-frame clones and omits some. The table records 9,500 to 12,000 clones, 60% to 80% of them present only once. The CDR3 contains 16 residues. V gave up 4 bases and J gave up 6 bases, with 22 bases separating them. Germline V gene sequence: CDR1 MDHEN, CDR2 SYDVKM. The chain uses TRBV28 and TRBJ2-7; weak D call: TRBD1 (8 bases). The sequenced sample was CD4+ or CD8+ T cells sorted from blood, obtained in a trial of the OX40 agonist ivuxolimab. This receptor was obtained from an adult with an advanced solid tumor such as melanoma, head and neck, liver or kidney cancer. In DNA form, the CDR3 reads TGTGCCAGCAGTTCGGAGGGAGGGCAGGGGGCAGTCGAGCAGTACTTC. Translating gives CASSSEGGQGAVEQYF.